A selection of T cell receptor beta chains follows, all from one sample in a study of T cell responses to AZD1222 COVID-19 vaccine. Clones were read by immunoSEQ multiplex PCR, and TCRdb kept only the in-frame ones, dropping some. The sample lists roughly 120,000 clones, approximately 90% seen once, with 2.6% in the top ten. The starting material was peripheral blood, obtained 28 days after the second AZD1222 dose. The receptors here all came from an adult who received the AZD1222 COVID-19 vaccine. Both conserved end residues are trimmed from each CDR3. D genes are given only for firm matches.

V	D	CDR3
TRBV7-6	-	ASSLGPGNTIY
TRBV5-5	TRBD1	ASSGQGVNEKLF
TRBV11-2	TRBD1	ASSVDRESEQY
TRBV28	-	ASKGDNQPQH
TRBV4-3	-	ASSQVASRVIGNTIY
TRBV11-2	-	ASSFLYEQY
TRBV13	TRBD1	ASSQTDRSISSYEQY
TRBV5-1	-	ASSLASGNSPLH
TRBV4-2	TRBD1	ASSQNDRVGEELF
TRBV19	-	ASSFRQAPGNTIY
TRBV6-4	TRBD1	ASSEGQGIDTQY
TRBV29-1	-	SVVVSPNTEAF
TRBV9	-	ASSPGHSRSSYNEQF
TRBV30	-	AWSGLAGLKVNEQF
TRBV3-1/TRBV3-2	-	ASSRNPGDVYNSPLH
TRBV7-3	-	ASSPGGPPPNTEAF
TRBV27	TRBD1	ASSIQGQFYEQY
TRBV18	-	ASSPGAGTQPQH
TRBV21-1	-	ASSKRCPGQLTGELF
TRBV10-2	-	ASSTDKNTEAF
TRBV5-6	-	ASSLRGPTGNNSPLH
TRBV27	TRBD1	ASAPLSEGGGYT
TRBV4-2	TRBD1	ASSPADRERGYT
TRBV15	-	ATSREGSASPLH
TRBV7-2	-	ASSPHSYSNQPQH
TRBV6-6	-	ASSYLWGAGQPQH